This T cell receptor beta chain was recorded in a study of T cell changes during pregnancy in multiple sclerosis. Per the germline V gene, CDR1 is SGHTA and CDR2 is FQGNSA. With 6 bases clipped from V and 9 bases from J, the junction kept 2 bases outside the gene matches. The CDR3 runs to 13 residues. TCRdb's copy holds only in-frame clones and misses some; the assay was immunoSEQ multiplex PCR. The sample yields approximately 44,000 clones, 80% to 95% seen once. The rearrangement links TRBV7-2 to TRBJ2-1; 13 bases are shared with TRBD2. The origin of this receptor is a female donor with multiple sclerosis, enrolled in a pregnancy study. Source: CD4+ T cells from peripheral blood mononuclear cells, taken in the third trimester of pregnancy. The CDR3 loop reads CASRLAGGVEQFF. The CDR3 DNA follows: TGTGCCAGCAGACTAGCGGGAGGGGTTGAGCAGTTCTTC.